A single sample gave rise to the 25 T cell receptor beta chains below, sequenced in a study of regulatory T cells in long-lasting Graves disease. Combining iRepertoire HTBI primers with Arm-PCR of CDR3 regions, the authors built TCR beta libraries. One entry per CDR3 protein results from TCRdb running MiXCR on the multiplex PCR reads. The table records a few hundred thousand distinct CDR3 sequences, 21% of them present only once. Time point given: persistent/refractory GD, antithyroid drugs over 5 years with positive TRAb. PBMC-extracted RNA yielded the TCR library. The sequenced sample was peripheral blood mononuclear cells (PBMCs), obtained when the disease was refractory, from a patient treated with antithyroid drugs. All receptors come from a female donor with Graves disease.

This clonotype was observed many times. The J gene is TRBJ1-2, the V gene TRBV7-2; no definite D call. In germline, CDR1 is SGHTA, CDR2 FQGNSA. The V and J ends lost 6 bases and 2 bases respectively, with 10 bases between them. CDR3 length: 13 residues. CDR3 nucleotide sequence: TGTGCCAGCAGGGATGGAGGGAACTATGGCTACACCTTC. This gives the protein CASRDGGNYGYTF.

The rearrangement uses TRBV29-1 and TRBJ2-2; perhaps TRBD2 as D (5 bases). Germline V gene lookup returns CDR1 SQVTM and CDR2 ANQGSEA. The CDR3 is 13 amino acids. The V gene lost 2 bases and the J gene lost 3 bases, with 7 bases spanning the gap. The CDR3 region has the DNA TGCAGCGTTGAAACGGAGGACACCGGGGAGCTGTTTTTT. This encodes CSVETEDTGELFF.

This clonotype was counted many times. An end of the junction does not agree with germline; a read error may underlie this. This rearrangement joins TRBV18 to TRBJ1-5, with 9 bases aligning to TRBD1. This CDR3 contains 14 residues. Germline CDR1 is KGHSH and CDR2 is LQKENI. The CDR3 nucleotides read TGTGCCAGCTCGCCACAGGGGGCGGATCAGCCCCAGCATTTT. Amino acids: CASSPQGADQPQHF.

This clonotype was recorded at least ten times. The genes are TRBV6-2 or TRBV6-3 and TRBJ1-5, with D uncertain. CDR1 and CDR2 (germline): MNHEY, SVGEGT. V dropped 4 bases and J dropped 3 bases, with 10 bases sitting between them. CDR3 length equals 14 residues. The CDR3 sequence is CASSFTPYNQPQHF. CDR3 DNA sequence: TGTGCCAGCAGTTTTACTCCGTACAATCAGCCCCAGCATTTT.

This chain links TRBV5-1 with TRBJ2-5; 7 nucleotides match TRBD1. Germline V gene lookup returns CDR1 SGHRS and CDR2 YFSETQ. V trimming: 4 bases; J trimming: 5 bases; junction bases outside the gene matches: 5. The CDR3 extends over 13 amino acids. The CDR3 is CASSQTGMETQYF. CDR3 nucleotides: TGCGCCAGCAGCCAGACAGGGATGGAGACCCAGTACTTC.

The chain combines TRBV7-9 with TRBJ1-4, with D hard to call. The CDR3 spans 15 residues. V was shortened by 1 base and J by 4 bases, with 10 bases between the two germline ends. The germline CDR1 and CDR2 sequences are SEHNR and FQNEAQ (reference sequence). The CDR3 loop reads CASSLVGNSNEKLFF. Here the CDR3 DNA reads TGTGCCAGCAGCTTAGTTGGAAACAGTAATGAAAAACTGTTTTTT.

The J gene is TRBJ1-2, the V gene TRBV5-1; D unresolved. This CDR3 region has 13 residues. Germline values: CDR1 SGHRS, CDR2 YFSETQ. With 0 bases removed from V and 7 bases from J, the gap between germline ends came to 10 bases. The CDR3 loop reads CASSLGRRIGYTF. The CDR3 DNA reads TGCGCCAGCAGCTTGGGGCGCAGGATTGGCTACACCTTC.

This clonotype was picked up a small number of times. This rearrangement joins TRBV3-1 to TRBJ2-2; TRBD1 matches at 7 bases. There are 16 residues in the CDR3. Germline V lookup: CDR1 LGHDT, CDR2 YNNKEL (reference sequence). The trim removed 4 bases at V and 7 bases at J, leaving 12 bases unmatched. CDR3 DNA: TGTGCCAGCAGCCCCACGGCGGCAGGGGGTATCGGGGAGCTGTTTTTT. Translated: CASSPTAAGGIGELFF.

As regards this clonotype: A far larger clone lies a single base away; this is likely a read error. No DNA is shown, since the ends of the CDR3 on it are uncertain; the CDR3 is the one TCRdb lists. The chain has TRBV6-2 or TRBV6-3 and TRBJ2-7; whether TRBD1, the table's D call, matches the DNA was not checked. The CDR3 spans 14 amino acids, including both terminal residues. From germline, CDR1 is MNHEY and CDR2 SVGEGT. The CDR3 here is CASSGDGYSCEQYF.

The V and J genes are TRBV7-9 and TRBJ1-4, with TRBD1 matching over 8 bases. Looked up from germline, CDR1 is SEHNR and CDR2 is FQNEAQ (reference sequence). V shed 11 bases and J 4 bases; nucleotides not matched to a gene: 12. This CDR3 is 15 amino acids long. DNA of the CDR3: TGTGCCTCTAACCCGGGACAGGATGATAATGAAAAACTGTTTTTT. Its protein product is CASNPGQDDNEKLFF.

This clonotype was found a few times. V usage is TRBV12-3 or TRBV12-4 and J usage is TRBJ2-2; TRBD2 matches at 8 bases. The junction had 2 bases not matched to a gene; V was cut back by 5 bases and J by 0 bases. The CDR3 contains 15 residues. This CDR3 reads CASSPSGSNTGELFF. The CDR3 coding sequence is TGTGCCAGCAGTCCTAGCGGGTCGAACACCGGGGAGCTGTTTTTT.

This clonotype was counted at least ten times. V is TRBV20-1 and J is TRBJ2-7; 12 bases line up with TRBD2. From germline, CDR1 is DFQATT and CDR2 SNEGSKA (reference sequence). The CDR3 contains 15 residues. V lost 3 bases to trimming and J lost 5 bases; unmatched junction nucleotides: 8. This CDR3 is CSASPSGRGKNEQYF. CDR3 coding DNA: TGCAGTGCTAGTCCTAGCGGGAGGGGGAAGAACGAGCAGTACTTC.

In this sample, this clonotype turned up a few times. V is TRBV11-2 and J is TRBJ2-7, with TRBD2 identical over 7 bases. With 7 bases clipped from V and 3 bases from J, the junction kept 12 bases outside the gene matches. The germline V gene has CDR1 SGHAT and CDR2 FQNNGV. This CDR3 has 15 amino acids. CDR3 region: CASTMGGGGYYEQYF. CDR3 nucleotide sequence: TGTGCCAGCACCATGGGTGGCGGGGGATACTACGAGCAGTACTTC.

The table lists this clonotype with many counts. The rearrangement joins TRBV27 to TRBJ1-2; 9 nucleotides line up with TRBD1. The CDR3 has 14 residues. The germline V gene has CDR1 MNHEY and CDR2 SMNVEV (reference sequence). J gave up 2 bases and V 5 bases, and 3 bases lay outside the gene matches. CDR3 protein: CASSPGTGNYGYTF. The CDR3 nucleotides read TGTGCCAGCAGTCCCGGGACAGGGAACTATGGCTACACCTTC.

Note on this clonotype: A much bigger clone sits one base away, suggesting this may be a read error. It is likely a read error, because the conserved phenylalanine at the end of the CDR3 is missing. The DNA is omitted, as the CDR3 cannot be located on it reliably, and the CDR3 follows TCRdb's listing. This CDR3 is CASSLVVGRPQDL. V gene TRBV5-5 combines with J gene TRBJ2-5. The CDR3 spans 13 amino acids, including both terminal residues. The germline V gene encodes CDR1 SGHKS and CDR2 YYEKEE (reference sequence).

As regards this clonotype: A clone one base away is much larger, so this may be a read error. The V call is TRBV6-1, the J call TRBJ2-5; tentative D call: TRBD1 (5 bases). This CDR3 spans 16 amino acids. Germline V lookup: CDR1 MNHNS, CDR2 SASEGT. This chain's CDR3 is CASIEFGAPGQETQYF. In DNA form, the CDR3 reads TGTGCCAGCATTGAATTTGGGGCGCCGGGCCAAGAGACCCAGTACTTC.

V gene TRBV4-1 combines with J gene TRBJ1-5; 8 nucleotides match TRBD1. The CDR3 has 17 residues. Germline CDR1 reads MGHRA; CDR2 reads YSYEKL. The V gene end was trimmed by 2 bases and the J gene end by 5 bases; junction bases not matched to a gene: 11. Here the CDR3 DNA reads TGCGCCAGCAGCCAAAGCCAGACCCACAGGGGGGATCAGCCCCAGCATTTT. This translates into CASSQSQTHRGDQPQHF.

This clonotype has a handful of counts. This sequence joins TRBV28 and TRBJ2-1, with unresolved D. CDR3 length: 15 residues. The V end was cut by 8 bases, the J end by 0 bases, with 14 bases between. Germline CDR1 is MDHEN and CDR2 is SYDVKM. CDR3 coding DNA: TGTGCCAGCCCTTACTATCTGGGCTCCTACAATGAGCAGTTCTTC. As protein: CASPYYLGSYNEQFF.

At least ten counts were recorded for this clonotype. The chain carries TRBV5-1 and TRBJ1-2; TRBD1 aligns across 8 bases. CDR1 is SGHRS and CDR2 is YFSETQ in the germline V gene. V lost 4 bases and J lost 6; bases outside the gene matches: 5. This CDR3 is 13 amino acids long. This chain's CDR3 is CASSLDREDGYTF. The CDR3 coding sequence is TGCGCCAGCAGCCTGGACAGGGAGGATGGCTACACCTTC.

This chain uses TRBV6-1 with TRBJ2-2, with 7 nucleotides matching TRBD2. Trimming at V came to 7 bases and at J to 5 bases, leaving 10 bases not matched to a gene. CDR3 length: 15 amino acids. In germline, CDR1 is MNHNS, CDR2 SASEGT. The CDR3 bases are TGTGCCAGCAAAGTGGGCGGGAGTGGAACCGGGGAGCTGTTTTTT. This gives the protein CASKVGGSGTGELFF.

This chain links TRBV18 with TRBJ2-5, with unresolved D. The V end lost 0 bases, the J end lost 10 bases, and 12 bases lay between the germline ends. There are 13 residues in the CDR3. Germline loops: CDR1 KGHSH, CDR2 LQKENI. As DNA, the CDR3 is TGTGCCAGCTCACCACCGCGGTTCCCGGGCCAGTACTTC. Protein sequence: CASSPPRFPGQYF.

This clonotype turned up a few times. This chain links TRBV9 with TRBJ2-5, with TRBD1 identical over 8 bases. CDR1 and CDR2 from the germline V gene are SGDLS and YYNGEE. This CDR3 has 17 residues. Trimming took 0 bases from V and 4 from J; bases not matched to a gene: 11. The CDR3 region has the DNA TGTGCCAGCAGCGTAGGCGGAAGGGGGGACAGGACAGAGACCCAGTACTTC. Its translation: CASSVGGRGDRTETQYF.

The genes are TRBV19 and TRBJ2-2; D perhaps matches TRBD1 (5 bases). CDR3 length equals 15 residues. The V gene lost 3 bases and the J gene lost 0 bases, with 8 bases spanning the gap. Per the germline V gene, CDR1 is LNHDA and CDR2 is SQIVND (reference sequence). CDR3 in DNA: TGTGCCAGTAGTATGGGGCTGACGAACACCGGGGAGCTGTTTTTT. Translating it yields CASSMGLTNTGELFF. Full variable domain (missing parts from reference TRBV19 and TRBJ2-2): DGGITQSPKYLFRKEGQNVTLSCEQNLNHDAMYWYRQDPGQGLRLIYYSQIVNDFQKGDIAEGYSVSREKKESFPLTVTSAQKNPTAFYLCASSMGLTNTGELFFGEGSRLTVL.

The chain recombines TRBV11-2 with TRBJ2-5; D gene uncertain. The J call is in doubt because the DNA end fits TRBJ2-1 better. CDR1 SGHAT and CDR2 FQNNGV come from the germline V gene. The CDR3 contains 13 residues. In DNA, the CDR3 is TGTGCCAGCAGCTTAGATAGGGCGGAAGTGCAGTTCTTC. This translates into CASSLDRAEVQFF.

The table lists this clonotype with many counts. The chain is built from TRBV6-1 and TRBJ2-6; TRBD1 is a possible D gene (5 bases). V was trimmed by 4 bases and J by 4 bases, leaving 11 bases between them. This CDR3 is built from 15 residues. Germline values: CDR1 MNHNS, CDR2 SASEGT. The CDR3 DNA reads as TGTGCCAGCAGTGCCCAGGGTGCCGGGGCCAACGTCCTGACTTTC. Protein product: CASSAQGAGANVLTF.